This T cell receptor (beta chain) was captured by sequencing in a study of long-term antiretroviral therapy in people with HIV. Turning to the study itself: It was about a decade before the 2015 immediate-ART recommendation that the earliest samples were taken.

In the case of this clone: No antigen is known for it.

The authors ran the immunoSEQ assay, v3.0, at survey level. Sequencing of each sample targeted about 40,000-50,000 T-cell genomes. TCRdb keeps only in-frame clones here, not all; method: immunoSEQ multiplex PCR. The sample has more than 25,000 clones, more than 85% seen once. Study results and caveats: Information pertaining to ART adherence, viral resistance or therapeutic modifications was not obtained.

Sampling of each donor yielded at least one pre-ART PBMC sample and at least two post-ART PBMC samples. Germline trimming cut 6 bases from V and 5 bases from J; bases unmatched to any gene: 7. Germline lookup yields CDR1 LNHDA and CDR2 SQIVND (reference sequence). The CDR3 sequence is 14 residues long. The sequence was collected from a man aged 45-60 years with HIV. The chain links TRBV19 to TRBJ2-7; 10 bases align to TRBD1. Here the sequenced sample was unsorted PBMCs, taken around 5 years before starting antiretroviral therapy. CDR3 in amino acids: CASRDDRGRNEQYF. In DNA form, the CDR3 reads TGTGCCAGTAGGGACGACAGGGGGCGAAACGAGCAGTACTTC.